This is a list of T cell receptor beta chains from one sample in a study of early stage breast cancer tumors. Profiled with immunoSEQ multiplex PCR; TCRdb holds only in-frame clones, not every one. The sample contains fewer than 50,000 clones, roughly 69% of which appear only once. Material for sequencing was blood. These receptors originate from a person aged 45-60 years with breast cancer. CDR3s include the opening cysteine and the closing phenylalanine or tryptophan. The D gene is left open where the match is weak. Size is omitted from some rows. Given values are once, few, many or a class for expanded clones.

TRBJ1-1	.	TRBV9	.	TGTGCCAGCAGCGTAGGCGGGTACACTGAAGCTTTCTTT	CASSVGGYTEAFF
TRBJ1-1	TRBD1	TRBV7-2	.	TGTGCCAGCAGCTTATTGGGACAGGGGAACACTGAAGCTTTCTTT	CASSLLGQGNTEAFF
TRBJ2-7	TRBD2	TRBV5-5	.	TGTGCCAGCAGCTTGGGGACTAGCGTCTCCTACGAGCAGTACTTC	CASSLGTSVSYEQYF
TRBJ2-2	.	TRBV2	.	TGTGCCAGCAGAGGCACAGCGAACACCGGGGAGCTGTTTTTT	CASRGTANTGELFF
TRBJ1-5	TRBD1	TRBV2	once	TGTGCCAGCAGGGACAGGGTACTGAATCAGCCCCAGCATTTT	CASRDRVLNQPQHF
TRBJ2-3	.	TRBV11-2	.	TGTGCCAGCAGCTTAGACCAGGCAGATACGCAGTATTTT	CASSLDQADTQYF
TRBJ2-7	.	TRBV28	.	TGTGCCAGCAGTTTGAGGGACGAGCAGTACTTC	CASSLRDEQYF
TRBJ2-7	.	TRBV28	.	TGTGCCAGCACCACCCCTCGGGGGGCTACAACCTACGAGCAGTACTTC	CASTTPRGATTYEQYF
TRBJ2-2	TRBD2	TRBV12-5	.	TGTGCTAGTGGTTTGGTAACTAGCGGGGGGGTGAACACCGGGGAGCTGTTTTTT	CASGLVTSGGVNTGELFF
TRBJ1-1	.	TRBV9	.	TGTGCCAGCAGCCCCTCGGGAGCCATGAACACTGAAGCTTTCTTT	CASSPSGAMNTEAFF
TRBJ1-2	.	TRBV19	few	TGTGCCAGTAGTATAGATCGGGGAGCTAACTATGGCTACACCTTC	CASSIDRGANYGYTF
TRBJ2-1	.	TRBV7-3	.	TGTGCCAGCAGCTTAACGGAGAGCGCGAATGAGCAGTTCTTC	CASSLTESANEQFF
TRBJ1-2	.	TRBV6-6	.	TGTGCCAGCAGTTACCAGGGCTATGGCTACACCTTC	CASSYQGYGYTF
TRBJ2-7	.	TRBV7-9	.	TGTGCCAGCAGCTCCGGACTATACGAGCAGTACTTC	CASSSGLYEQYF
TRBJ2-7	.	TRBV28	.	TGTGCCAGCAGTTCTCCGGGACAAGAGGACGAGCAGTACTTC	CASSSPGQEDEQYF
TRBJ1-1	.	TRBV6-1	.	TGTGCCAGCAGTGACGTTAGAAACACTGAAGCTTTCTTT	CASSDVRNTEAFF
TRBJ2-5	.	TRBV27	.	TGTGCCAGCAGTTTATTCGGCGGGGAAGAGACCCAGTACTTC	CASSLFGGEETQYF
TRBJ2-3	.	TRBV5-1	.	TGCGCCAGCAGCCCAGGTACAGCATCCACAGATACGCAGTATTTT	CASSPGTASTDTQYF
TRBJ2-4	.	TRBV1	.	TGCACCAGCAGCCAGGAGGGGATAGCCAAAAACATTCAGTACTTC	CTSSQEGIAKNIQYF
TRBJ1-2	TRBD1	TRBV4-1	.	TGCGCCAGCAGCCAAGTGGACAGGGCGGGCTATGGCTACACCTTC	CASSQVDRAGYGYTF
TRBJ1-5	.	TRBV6-1	.	TGTGCCAGCAGTGAGGGGGCGGAGATCAATCAGCCCCAGCATTTT	CASSEGAEINQPQHF
TRBJ2-1	.	TRBV6-1	.	TGTGCCAGCAGTGAGCGCCCCCGGACAGATGCCTACAATGAGCAGTTCTTC	CASSERPRTDAYNEQFF
TRBJ1-1	.	TRBV5-6	.	TGTGCCAGCAGCTTGGAGGCAGGAATGAACACTGAAGCTTTCTTT	CASSLEAGMNTEAFF
TRBJ2-2	.	TRBV19	medium-sized	TGTGCCAGTACCGCCCTGGACACTCCATCGGGGGAGCTGTTTTTT	CASTALDTPSGELFF
TRBJ2-5	.	TRBV9	.	TGTGCCAGCAGCGTAGAACCCCTAGCCGCCGGTGGAACCCAGTACTTC	CASSVEPLAAGGTQYF
TRBJ2-2	.	TRBV9	.	TGTGCCAGCAGCCCTCAGGGTAACGGGGAGCTGTTTTTT	CASSPQGNGELFF
TRBJ2-1	TRBD2	TRBV9	.	TGTGCCAGCAGCGTAGCTACGTCTAGCGGGCCCTGGGGTGAGCAGTTCTTC	CASSVATSSGPWGEQFF
TRBJ2-5	.	TRBV6-5	.	TGTGCCAGCACCCTGGGGGCGGGGGAACAAGAGACCCAGTACTTC	CASTLGAGEQETQYF
TRBJ2-7	.	TRBV18	.	TGTGCCAGCTCACCACCTTCCCCCTTAAACGAGCAGTACTTC	CASSPPSPLNEQYF
TRBJ2-7	.	TRBV11-2	.	TGTGCCAGCAGCTTAGAGAGGTCGGGATACGAGCAGTACTTC	CASSLERSGYEQYF
TRBJ2-5	TRBD2	TRBV11-3	.	TGTGCCAGCAGCCCGGTGGATAGCGGGGAAGAGACCCAGTACTTC	CASSPVDSGEETQYF
TRBJ1-4	.	TRBV6-4	.	TGTGCCAGCACGTCCCCAGATGGTGAAAAACTGTTTTTT	CASTSPDGEKLFF
TRBJ1-4	.	TRBV5-5	.	TGTGCCAGCAGCGACGCCAGGGTTGGAGTGGGGAGGAAGAATGAAAAACTGTTTTTT	CASSDARVGVGRKNEKLFF
TRBJ2-2	TRBD1	TRBV7-8	.	TGTGCCAGCAGCCCAGACAGGGCCGGGGAGCTGTTTTTT	CASSPDRAGELFF
TRBJ1-2	TRBD1	TRBV27	.	TGTGCCAGCAGTTTATCGGGGACAGGGGATGGCTACACCTTC	CASSLSGTGDGYTF
TRBJ2-7	TRBD2	TRBV6-5	.	TGTGCCAGCAGTTACGGGGGGGGGTACGGCGAGCAGTACTTC	CASSYGGGYGEQYF
TRBJ2-2	TRBD2	TRBV2	.	TGTGCCAGCAGACTAGCGGGGAACACCGGGGAGCTGTTTTTT	CASRLAGNTGELFF
TRBJ2-5	TRBD2	TRBV7-6	.	TGTGCCAGCAGCTACGAGCGGGAGGGCCTGGAGACCCAGTACTTC	CASSYEREGLETQYF
TRBJ1-5	.	TRBV28	.	TGTGCCAGCATCCAGGCCAATCAGCCCCAGCATTTT	CASIQANQPQHF
TRBJ1-5	TRBD1	TRBV30	.	TGTGCCTGGAGCCTCATCCATGGGACAGGGGCCAATCAGCCCCAGCATTTT	CAWSLIHGTGANQPQHF
TRBJ1-1	.	TRBV18	once	TGTGCCAGCTCACCACCAGCAGGGAACACTGAAGCTTTCTTT	CASSPPAGNTEAFF
TRBJ1-6	.	TRBV9	.	TGTGCCAGCAGCATAAGACAGGAGAGCTCCTATAATTCACCCCTCCACTTT	CASSIRQESSYNSPLHF
TRBJ1-2	.	TRBV28	.	TGTGCCAGCAGTTTGTCACGCGCTAGCTATGGCTACACCTTC	CASSLSRASYGYTF
TRBJ1-1	TRBD1	TRBV15	.	TGTGCCACCAGCAGCAATCAGGGGGCGCCGAGTGAAGCTTTCTTT	CATSSNQGAPSEAFF
TRBJ1-6	TRBD1	TRBV13	few	TGTGCCAGCACCCCGGGACAGCATAATTCACCCCTCCACTTT	CASTPGQHNSPLHF
TRBJ2-7	.	TRBV2	few	TGTGCCAGCACAGGATCACATACTCCCTACGAGCAGTACTTC	CASTGSHTPYEQYF
TRBJ2-3	TRBD2	TRBV10-3	.	TGTGCCATCAGTGACCTAGCGGGGGGCCGAGCGTCAGATACGCAGTATTTT	CAISDLAGGRASDTQYF
TRBJ1-1	.	TRBV9	.	TGTGCCAGCAGCGTAGGTGAGTCGAACACTGAAGCTTTCTTT	CASSVGESNTEAFF
TRBJ2-7	.	TRBV20-1	.	TGCAGTACCGACGGAGGCTACCAGCAGTACTTC	CSTDGGYQQYF
TRBJ2-1	.	TRBV28	.	TGTGCCAGCAGTTTACGTCAGAATGAGCAGTTCTTC	CASSLRQNEQFF
TRBJ1-2	TRBD1	TRBV11-3	.	TGTGCCAGCAGCCTCGGGACAGGGAACTATGGCTACACCTTC	CASSLGTGNYGYTF
TRBJ2-1	TRBD2	TRBV19	.	TGTGCCAGTAGTATAGCGGGAGGGCCCAATGAGCAGTTCTTC	CASSIAGGPNEQFF
TRBJ2-5	TRBD2	TRBV5-4	.	TGTGCCAGCAGCGTCGGGACTAGATCCCAAGAGACCCAGTACTTC	CASSVGTRSQETQYF
TRBJ2-2	TRBD2	TRBV28	once	TGTGCCAGCAGTACTCGCTACGTACCGGGACTAGCGGGAAGGGGGGAGCTGTTTTTT	CASSTRYVPGLAGRGELFF
TRBJ1-4	.	TRBV9	few	TGTGCCAGCAGCGTAGGAGCCGGGCCTAGCGAAAAACTGTTTTTT	CASSVGAGPSEKLFF
TRBJ2-1	TRBD2	TRBV5-6	.	TGTGCCAGCAGCCCGGGGGGAGACTGGGGGAATGAGCAGTTCTTC	CASSPGGDWGNEQFF
TRBJ2-5	TRBD2	TRBV11-2	.	TGTGCCAGCAGCGCGGGACTAGCTCCCCAAGAGACCCAGTACTTC	CASSAGLAPQETQYF
TRBJ1-2	.	TRBV6-1	.	TGTGCCAGCAGGGCAGGGGTTCAGAACTATGGCTACACCTTC	CASRAGVQNYGYTF